This T cell receptor beta chain was retrieved from a study of T-cell reconstitution after alpha-beta-depleted transplantation in children. This clonotype was detected many times. It was with unique molecular identifiers that the TCRbeta library was prepared. Using its own MiXCR run on the PCR reads, TCRdb lists one record per CDR3 protein. Of approximately 430,000 distinct CDR3 sequences listed, around 16% were seen once; the top ten hold approximately 29%. CDR3 length: 13 residues. V was pared by 3 bases and J by 3 bases, with 9 bases between. This rearrangement joins TRBV12-3 or TRBV12-4 to TRBJ2-7; the D gene is possibly TRBD1 (6 bases). Sequences were derived from PBMCs, mostly from graft donor cells, sampled 360 days after TCRalphabeta/CD19-depleted stem cell transplant. This clonotype was sampled from a boy under two years old who had a stem cell transplant for Wiskott-Aldrich syndrome, so the T cells may come from the graft donor. This CDR3 is CASSLFRGYEQYF. DNA for the CDR3: TGTGCCAGCAGTTTGTTCAGGGGCTACGAGCAGTACTTC.